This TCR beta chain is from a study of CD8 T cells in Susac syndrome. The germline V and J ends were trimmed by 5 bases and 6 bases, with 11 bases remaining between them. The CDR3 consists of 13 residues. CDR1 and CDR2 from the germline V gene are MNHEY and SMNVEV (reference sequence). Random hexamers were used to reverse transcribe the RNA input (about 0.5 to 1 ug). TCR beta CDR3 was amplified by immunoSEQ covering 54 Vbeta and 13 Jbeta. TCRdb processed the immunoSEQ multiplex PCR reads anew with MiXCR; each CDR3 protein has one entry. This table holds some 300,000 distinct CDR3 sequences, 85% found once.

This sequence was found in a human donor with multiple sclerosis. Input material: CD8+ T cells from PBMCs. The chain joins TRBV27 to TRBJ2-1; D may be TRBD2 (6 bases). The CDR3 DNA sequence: TGTGCCAGCAGTCCCGGGACTCTCAATGAGCAGTTCTTC. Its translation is CASSPGTLNEQFF.